This T cell receptor (beta chain) was recorded in a study of beta chain features in type 1 diabetes. Study in general: Taken together, all samples contributed 107,917,701 examined sorted cells.

Findings and caveats of the study: Relative to healthy donors, patients appeared to have naive, central memory and Treg TCRB repertoires that were more similar.

V dropped 3 bases and J dropped 9 bases, with 15 bases sitting between them. CDR3 length equals 14 residues. Germline assignment: CDR1 MGHDK and CDR2 SYGVNS. To note about this clone: What it binds is not known.

The whole isolated RNA underwent reverse transcription, so sequencing captured expressed TCRB transcripts. The table came from immunoSEQ multiplex PCR; TCRdb's copy has only in-frame clones and leaves some out. The sample has around 340,000 clones, under 8.5% seen once. This clonotype originated in a woman under 30 in good health. This chain connects TRBV25-1 to TRBJ2-1, with D uncertain. The sequenced sample consisted of central memory CD4+ T cells from blood. CDR3 protein: CASSDWGFPPEQFF. The CDR3 nucleotides read TGTGCCAGCAGTGATTGGGGTTTCCCTCCTGAGCAGTTCTTC.